The T cell receptor (beta chain) described here comes from a study of blood T cell repertoires in COVID-19. Study in general: In each case, the material was cDNA or gDNA derived from T cells, B-cell-depleted T cells, or PBMCs.

Trimming removed 6 bases from V and 4 bases from J; junction bases left unmatched: 13. This CDR3 region has 16 residues. CDR1 and CDR2 from the germline V gene are SGHRS and YFSETQ. In the source study's methods: It was from reference gene primer amplification that nucleated cell counts were estimated. Some clones are missing from TCRdb's copy, which holds only in-frame ones; the method was immunoSEQ multiplex PCR. From that table come the V and J calls and clone size; the DNA was used to work out D and trimming. Altogether 190,000 or so clones are present, roughly 80% being singletons, with the ten largest covering approximately 15%.

What was sequenced was peripheral blood. J is TRBJ2-3 and V is TRBV5-1; 8 positions match TRBD2. This TCR came from a man in his forties or fifties who had recovered from COVID-19. Written as DNA, the CDR3 is TGCGCCAGCATGATAGCGGGACATTCGCCGGCAGATACGCAGTATTTT. This encodes CASMIAGHSPADTQYF.